This T cell receptor beta chain was sequenced in a study of cytomegalovirus exposure and HLA in healthy donors. Study findings and constraints: Altogether, about 160 TCR beta chains were recorded as cytomegalovirus-associated.

This clone came up a few times. Its target is unknown. The CDR3 has 13 amino acids. Germline CDR1 is SGHAT and CDR2 is FQNNGV. V was pared by 2 bases and J by 2 bases, with 6 bases between. The PCR ran on 60 Vbeta and 13 Jbeta primers. Only in-frame clones appear in the TCRdb table, and some are missing; sequencing was by immunoSEQ multiplex PCR. There are nearly 95,000 clones in the sample; around 8% occur only once, and about 2.5% lies in the top ten. The chain uses TRBV11-2 and TRBJ1-2; D is undetermined. The receptor was isolated from a man aged 50-59 years in good health and CMV-seronegative. Sequenced input: PBMCs. The CDR3 spells CASSLSRNYGYTF. The CDR3 coding sequence is TGTGCCAGCAGCTTATCTCGGAACTATGGCTACACCTTC.